This T cell receptor (beta chain) was profiled in a study of radiotherapy plus CTLA-4 blockade in lung cancer. Turning to the study itself: In around 19% of patients, objective responses were seen; 31% had disease control. General study findings and limits: Blood saw expansion of tumor-derived TCR clones after radiotherapy plus ipilimumab. Reports identified early blood T cell clone dynamics, with interferon-beta, as the best response predictor.

It was focal radiation plus CTLA-4 blockade with ipilimumab that patients with chemo-refractory metastatic non-small-cell lung cancer received. Germline V gene lookup returns CDR1 SGHNT and CDR2 YENEEA. Between the trimmed V and J ends, which lost 3 bases and 2 bases, there was a span of 10 bases. The CDR3 covers 14 residues. About this clone itself: Its cognate antigen is unknown.

The table came from immunoSEQ multiplex PCR; TCRdb's copy has only in-frame clones and leaves some out. The sample lists more than 40,000 clones, roughly three quarters occurring once. The clonotype originates from a human donor with non-small cell lung cancer who had stable disease on radiotherapy plus ipilimumab. The V call is TRBV11-3, the J call TRBJ2-5; D may match TRBD1 or TRBD2 (5 bases each). The specimen comprised peripheral blood, sampled from a patient treated with radiotherapy plus ipilimumab. Here the CDR3 DNA reads TGTGCCAGCAGCTTCGGGACGGCTCAAGAGACCCAGTACTTC. As protein: CASSFGTAQETQYF.